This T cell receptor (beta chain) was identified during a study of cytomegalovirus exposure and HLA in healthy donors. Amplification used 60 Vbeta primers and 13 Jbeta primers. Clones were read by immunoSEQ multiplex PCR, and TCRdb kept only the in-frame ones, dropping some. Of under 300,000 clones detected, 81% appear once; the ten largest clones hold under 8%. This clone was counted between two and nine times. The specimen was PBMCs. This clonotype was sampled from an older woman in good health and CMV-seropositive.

The CDR3 region is CASSQDYWAVSGQETQYF. CDR3 DNA sequence: TGTGCCAGCAGCCAAGATTATTGGGCCGTGAGCGGCCAAGAGACCCAGTACTTC. This chain links TRBV14 with TRBJ2-5; D may be TRBD2 (5 bases). CDR1 is SGHDN and CDR2 is FVKESK in the germline V gene. CDR3 length: 18 residues. Deletions cut 0 bases from V and 1 base from J, with 18 bases between. Full variable domain (missing parts from reference TRBV14 and TRBJ2-5): EAGVTQFPSHSVIEKGQTVTLRCDPISGHDNLYWYRRVMGKEIKFLLHFVKESKQDESGMPNNRFLAERTGGTYSTLKVQPAELEDSGVYFCASSQDYWAVSGQETQYFGPGTRLLVL.